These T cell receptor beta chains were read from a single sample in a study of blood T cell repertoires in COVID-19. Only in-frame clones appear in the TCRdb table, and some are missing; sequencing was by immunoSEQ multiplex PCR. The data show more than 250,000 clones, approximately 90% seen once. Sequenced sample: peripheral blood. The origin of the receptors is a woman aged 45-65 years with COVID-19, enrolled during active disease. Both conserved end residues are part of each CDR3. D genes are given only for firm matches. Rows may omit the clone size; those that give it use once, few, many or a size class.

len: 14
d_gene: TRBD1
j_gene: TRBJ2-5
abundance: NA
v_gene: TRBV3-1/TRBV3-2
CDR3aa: CASSRGQGRETQYF
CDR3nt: TGTGCCAGCAGCCGCGGACAGGGGAGGGAGACCCAGTACTTC

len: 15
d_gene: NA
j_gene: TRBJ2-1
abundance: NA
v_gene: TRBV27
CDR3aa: CASSPRGLGLNEQFF
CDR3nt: TGTGCCAGCAGCCCTAGAGGATTGGGTTTGAATGAGCAGTTCTTC

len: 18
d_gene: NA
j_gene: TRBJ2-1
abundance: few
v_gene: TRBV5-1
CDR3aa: CASSWRTLGSESYNEQFF
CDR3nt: TGCGCCAGCAGCTGGAGAACACTGGGGAGTGAATCCTACAATGAGCAGTTCTTC

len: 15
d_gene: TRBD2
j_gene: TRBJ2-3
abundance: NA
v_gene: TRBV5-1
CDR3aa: CASSPGTRSTDTQYF
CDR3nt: TGCGCCAGCAGCCCCGGGACTAGATCAACAGATACGCAGTATTTT

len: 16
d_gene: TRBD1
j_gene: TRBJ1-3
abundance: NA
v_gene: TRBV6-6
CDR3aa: CASSYGDRGSGNTIYF
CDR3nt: TGTGCCAGCAGTTACGGCGACAGGGGGTCTGGAAACACCATATATTTT

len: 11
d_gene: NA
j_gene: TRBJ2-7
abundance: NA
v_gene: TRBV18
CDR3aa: CASSPGGEQYF
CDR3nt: TGTGCCAGCTCACCGGGGGGCGAGCAGTACTTC

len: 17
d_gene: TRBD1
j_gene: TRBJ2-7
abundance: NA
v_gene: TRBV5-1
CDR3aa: CASSLRGTGTGGIEQYF
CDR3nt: TGCGCCAGCAGCTTAAGGGGTACCGGGACAGGGGGTATCGAGCAGTACTTC

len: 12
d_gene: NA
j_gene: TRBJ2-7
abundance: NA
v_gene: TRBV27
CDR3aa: CASSLLRGEQYF
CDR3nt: TGTGCCAGCAGTTTATTGCGAGGCGAGCAGTACTTC

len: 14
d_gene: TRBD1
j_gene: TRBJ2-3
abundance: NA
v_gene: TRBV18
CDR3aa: CASFWDRSTDTQYF
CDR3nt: TGTGCCAGCTTTTGGGACAGGTCAACAGATACGCAGTATTTT

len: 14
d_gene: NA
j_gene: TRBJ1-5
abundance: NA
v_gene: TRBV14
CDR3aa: CASSQSGRGQPQHF
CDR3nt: TGTGCCAGCAGCCAATCTGGGCGGGGTCAGCCCCAGCATTTT

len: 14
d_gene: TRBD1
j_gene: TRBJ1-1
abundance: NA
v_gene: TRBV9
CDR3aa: CASSPPPPGGRAFF
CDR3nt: TGTGCCAGCAGCCCGCCCCCGCCAGGGGGTCGTGCTTTCTTT

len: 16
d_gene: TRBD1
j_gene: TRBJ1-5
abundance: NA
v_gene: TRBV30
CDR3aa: CAWSSATGRNNQPQHF
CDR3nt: TGTGCCTGGAGTTCCGCGACAGGGAGGAACAATCAGCCCCAGCATTTT

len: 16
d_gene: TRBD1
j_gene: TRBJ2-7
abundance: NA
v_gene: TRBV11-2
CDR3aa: CASSLELQGVRYEQYF
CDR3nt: TGTGCCAGCAGCTTAGAGCTACAGGGGGTTCGATACGAGCAGTACTTC

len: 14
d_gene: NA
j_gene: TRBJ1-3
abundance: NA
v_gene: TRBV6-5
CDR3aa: CAIHGGGAEDTIYF
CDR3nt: TGTGCCATCCACGGAGGGGGGGCGGAAGACACCATATATTTT